The present T cell receptor beta chain was sequenced within a study of control samples from healthy donors and cancer patients. Measured with immunoSEQ multiplex PCR; TCRdb has only the in-frame clones, and not every one. The table shows approximately 180,000 clones, with more than 90% occurring only once. Germline CDR1 reads SEHNR; CDR2 reads FQNEAQ (reference sequence). Trimming removed 6 bases from V and 4 bases from J, with 18 bases in between. This CDR3 region has 15 residues. The receptor was isolated from a woman aged 35 to 49 in good health. The chain recombines TRBV7-9 with TRBJ1-2; perhaps TRBD1 as D (6 bases). The sequenced material came from blood. CDR3 nucleotides: TGTGCCAGCAGGCCCGAATCCGGGGGCGGCTATGGCTACACCTTC. Residues: CASRPESGGGYGYTF. Full variable domain (missing parts from reference TRBV7-9 and TRBJ1-2): DTGVSQNPRHKITKRGQNVTFRCDPISEHNRLYWYRQTLGQGPEFLTYFQNEAQLEKSRLLSDRFSAERPKGSFSTLEIQRTEQGDSAMYLCASRPESGGGYGYTFGSGTRLTVV.